The 8 T cell receptor beta chains below all came from one sample that was sequenced in a study of cytotoxic CD8 clonotypes in ibrutinib-treated CLL. Measured with immunoSEQ multiplex PCR; TCRdb has only the in-frame clones, and not every one. The sample has more than 85,000 clones, around 77% seen once. The specimen comprised PBMCs, sampled after 24 months of ibrutinib treatment. The receptors were sampled from a human donor with chronic lymphocytic leukemia.

In this sample, this clone turned up a few times. The chain joins TRBV5-1 to TRBJ2-4, with 7 bases that match TRBD2. V lost 2 bases and J lost 4; bases outside the gene matches: 3. The CDR3 runs to 14 residues. In germline, CDR1 is SGHRS, CDR2 YFSETQ. The CDR3: CASSFAGEKNIQYF. Here the CDR3 DNA reads TGCGCCAGCAGCTTCGCGGGAGAGAAAAACATTCAGTACTTC.

This chain joins TRBV7-3 and TRBJ2-2, with D hard to call. The V gene's germline CDR1 is SGHTA and CDR2 FQGTGA. The V gene lost 2 bases and the J gene lost 6 bases, with 7 bases spanning the gap. CDR3 length equals 13 residues. The CDR3 region is CASSLAFAGELFF. CDR3 in DNA: TGTGCCAGCAGCTTAGCCTTCGCCGGGGAGCTGTTTTTT.

This rearrangement joins TRBV7-2 to TRBJ2-2, with D maybe TRBD1 (6 bases). The V gene lost 5 bases and the J gene lost 0 bases, with 13 bases spanning the gap. Germline CDR1 reads SGHTA; CDR2 reads FQGNSA. The CDR3 totals 16 residues. CDR3 in amino acids: CASSQGGRSNTGELFF. CDR3 DNA sequence: TGTGCCAGCAGCCAAGGGGGACGTTCGAACACCGGGGAGCTGTTTTTT.

The rearrangement uses TRBV5-1 and TRBJ1-3; unclear D gene. CDR1 and CDR2 (germline): SGHRS, YFSETQ. V lost 8 bases and J 0 bases, leaving 12 bases between the germline ends. The CDR3 is 14 amino acids. This CDR3 reads CASRTENSGNTIYF. The CDR3 DNA follows: TGCGCCAGTCGGACCGAGAACTCTGGAAACACCATATATTTT.

This chain joins TRBV6-4 and TRBJ1-2; unclear D gene. The V end lost 6 bases, the J end lost 7 bases, and 15 bases lay between the germline ends. Germline V CDR1 and CDR2: MRHNA, SNTAGT. There are 13 residues in the CDR3. In nucleotides, the CDR3 is TGTGCCAGCAGGGGAGGTCTCGGCCTTGGCTACACCTTC. The encoded protein is CASRGGLGLGYTF.

The chain is built from TRBV9 and TRBJ2-2; D remains unclear. Trimming left V 7 bases short and J 1 base short, with 11 bases between. The CDR3 extends over 14 amino acids. Germline CDR1 and CDR2: SGDLS and YYNGEE. DNA for the CDR3: TGTGCCAGCCAAGGAGCAGGGAACACCGGGGAGCTGTTTTTT. It specifies CASQGAGNTGELFF.

The gene calls are TRBV30 and TRBJ1-1, with TRBD1 identical over 8 bases. The junction had 3 bases not matched to a gene; V was cut back by 5 bases and J by 1 base. The CDR3 runs to 13 residues. CDR1 and CDR2 (germline): GTSNPN, SVGIG (reference sequence). The CDR3 DNA is TGTGCCTGGCGGACAGGGAGGAACACTGAAGCTTTCTTT. Translated: CAWRTGRNTEAFF.

The J gene is TRBJ2-5, the V gene TRBV5-1, with D perhaps matching TRBD1 (8 bases). The length of the CDR3 is 16 residues. V gave up 1 base and J gave up 4 bases, with 17 bases separating them. CDR1 is SGHRS and CDR2 is YFSETQ in the germline V gene. CDR3 nucleotides: TGCGCCAGCAGCTTGATACAGGGGGGGAGAGGAGAGACCCAGTACTTC. Residues: CASSLIQGGRGETQYF.